These 6 T cell receptor beta chains were sequenced from one sample in a study of cytomegalovirus exposure and HLA in healthy donors. Primers for the PCR totalled 60 Vbeta and 13 Jbeta. The data were produced by immunoSEQ multiplex PCR, yet TCRdb's version contains in-frame clones alone and is incomplete. Its table records about 120,000 clones. Input material: PBMCs. The origin of the receptors is a man aged 25-45 years in good health and CMV-seronegative.

The chain carries TRBV5-6 and TRBJ2-5; 8 bases align to TRBD1. The J call is uncertain, as TRBJ2-7 better fits the DNA end. The germline V gene encodes CDR1 SGHDT and CDR2 YYEEEE. The CDR3 runs 15 residues. This chain's CDR3 is CASSLRQGAWYEQYF. The CDR3, as DNA: TGTGCCAGCAGCTTGCGGCAGGGGGCCTGGTACGAGCAGTACTTC.

The chain recombines TRBV9 with TRBJ2-5; TRBD1 matches 8 bases. Germline values: CDR1 SGDLS, CDR2 YYNGEE. The CDR3 is 16 residues long. V trimming: 4 bases; J trimming: 2 bases; junction bases outside the gene matches: 10. CDR3 residues: CASSPLTGEAQETQYF. The CDR3 DNA follows: TGTGCCAGCAGCCCGTTGACAGGGGAGGCTCAAGAGACCCAGTACTTC.

The chain links TRBV7-2 to TRBJ2-2; 7 nucleotides align to TRBD1. Trimming at V came to 3 bases and at J to 1 base, leaving 2 bases not matched to a gene. Germline V gene lookup returns CDR1 SGHTA and CDR2 FQGNSA. There are 15 residues in the CDR3. The CDR3 protein is CASSFDRENTGELFF. CDR3 coding DNA: TGTGCCAGCAGCTTTGACAGGGAGAACACCGGGGAGCTGTTTTTT.

The chain has TRBV7-9 and TRBJ2-7, with TRBD1 matching 8 bases. Germline CDR1 and CDR2: SEHNR and FQNEAQ (reference sequence). V was clipped by 3 bases and J by 2 bases; unmatched bases: 12. This CDR3 has 17 amino acids. CDR3 sequence reads: CASSLGLSDRAAYEQYF. CDR3 nucleotide sequence: TGTGCCAGCAGCTTGGGCCTTTCGGACAGGGCTGCCTACGAGCAGTACTTC.

On this clone itself: One end of the junction does not line up with germline, which may come from a read error. The chain combines TRBV5-6 with TRBJ1-2, with a weak D call TRBD1 (6 bases). Per the germline V gene, CDR1 is SGHDT and CDR2 is YYEEEE. The CDR3 length is 14 residues. CDR3 in DNA: TGTGCCGGCAGCTTGTGGCAGGGGATCTATGGCTACACCTTC. Translating it yields CAGSLWQGIYGYTF.

This chain joins TRBV7-2 and TRBJ2-7; 9 bases match TRBD2. The CDR3 spans 16 residues. The germline gives CDR1 SGHTA, CDR2 FQGNSA. The V segment lost 0 bases and the J segment 3 bases; nucleotides outside the gene matches: 6. CDR3 in amino acids: CASSLAASGGIYEQYF. Here the CDR3 DNA reads TGTGCCAGCAGCTTAGCGGCGAGCGGGGGGATCTACGAGCAGTACTTC.